The source of this T cell receptor (beta chain) is a study of post-analysis software for immune sequencing data. The TCR beta cDNA libraries carried unique molecular identifiers. T cells numbering about 0.85 to 10 million yielded 450,000 to 600,000 cDNA molecules. MiXCR was run by TCRdb on the PCR reads, yielding one entry per CDR3 protein. The sample records fewer than 600,000 distinct CDR3 sequences, approximately 45% being singletons. The sample taken for sequencing was blood. The TCR comes from a girl under 18 with multiple sclerosis.

The CDR3 sequence: CASSIGQGEGETQYF. The CDR3 DNA reads TGTGCCAGCAGCATCGGACAGGGGGAAGGAGAGACCCAGTACTTC. The J gene is TRBJ2-5, the V gene TRBV11-2, with 10 bases fitting TRBD1. In germline, CDR1 is SGHAT, CDR2 FQNNGV. V was clipped by 5 bases and J by 4 bases; unmatched bases: 7. This CDR3 has 15 residues.